The 27 T cell receptor beta chains below come from one sample, sequenced in a study of T cell repertoires in cytomegalovirus infection. These receptors lack a known antigen. TCRdb reprocessed the reads with MiXCR, giving one entry per CDR3 protein. The table records about 69,000 distinct CDR3 sequences, 28% of them present only once. Specimen: CD8+ T cells from cultured PBMCs, collected from culture after CMV antigen stimulation. The receptor set was obtained from a human donor in good health (CMV status not recorded). Some clones in this sample may be carry-over from other donors' samples.

The CDR3 nucleotides read TGTGCCAGCAGCTCAGGGACGGGTCAGCCCCAGCATTTT. Translation: CASSSGTGQPQHF. This chain links TRBV27 with TRBJ1-5; D possibly corresponds to TRBD1 (5 bases). CDR1 MNHEY and CDR2 SMNVEV come from the germline V gene (reference sequence). V lost 6 bases to trimming and J lost 6 bases, with 12 bases between them. This CDR3 contains 13 residues.

This clonotype showed up just a few times. The chain couples TRBV7-6 to TRBJ2-1; D may be TRBD2 (5 bases). The CDR3 length is 15 residues. Trimming removed 0 bases from V and 0 bases from J, with 6 bases in between. Germline V gives CDR1 SGHVS, CDR2 FNYEAQ. CDR3 sequence (DNA): TGTGCCAGCAGCTTAGCCGGGGTCTCCTACAATGAGCAGTTCTTC. It encodes CASSLAGVSYNEQFF.

This sequence joins TRBV6-1 and TRBJ2-7; tentative D call: TRBD1 (6 bases). This CDR3 region has 14 residues. The germline V and J ends were trimmed by 4 bases and 5 bases, with 15 bases remaining between them. Germline V gene lookup returns CDR1 MNHNS and CDR2 SASEGT. The CDR3 protein is CASSAQGIRDEQYF. CDR3 nucleotides: TGTGCCAGCAGTGCCCAGGGGATTAGAGACGAGCAGTACTTC.

The chain carries TRBV7-3 and TRBJ1-2; maybe TRBD1 (5 bases). Germline V gene data show CDR1 as SGHTA and CDR2 as FQGTGA. The V end lost 5 bases, the J end lost 2 bases, and 15 bases lay between the germline ends. This CDR3 has 15 residues. CDR3 bases: TGTGCCAGCAGCCCTATCGGCGGGGGGAACTATGGCTACACCTTC. Its protein product is CASSPIGGGNYGYTF.

This chain joins TRBV7-3 and TRBJ2-5, with D possibly TRBD1 on 5 matching bases. V shed 5 bases and J shed 2 bases, with 15 bases lying between them. Per the germline V gene, CDR1 is SGHTA and CDR2 is FQGTGA. This CDR3 comprises 15 residues. CDR3 nucleotide sequence: TGTGCCAGCAGCCCGACCCAGGGTAGTCAAGAGACCCAGTACTTC. Amino acids: CASSPTQGSQETQYF. The full variable domain, with the rest looked up from reference TRBV7-3 and TRBJ2-5, is GAGVSQTPSNKVTEKGKYVELRCDPISGHTALYWYRQSLGQGPEFLIYFQGTGAADDSGLPNDRFFAVRPEGSVSTLKIQRTERGDSAVYLCASSPTQGSQETQYFGPGTRLLVL.

This clonotype was seen a handful of times. The V call is TRBV6-2 or TRBV6-3, the J call TRBJ2-1, with TRBD2 matching over 7 bases. CDR1 is MNHEY, CDR2 SVGEGT, per germline. The CDR3 runs 12 residues. The ends lost 8 bases at V and 8 bases at J; junction bases unmatched: 6. CDR3 nucleotide sequence: TGTGCCAGCGGGGAGGGAGTGGATGAGCAGTTCTTC. It codes for CASGEGVDEQFF.

The gene calls are TRBV24-1 and TRBJ2-1, with 13 bases fitting TRBD2. V shed 3 bases and J 9 bases; nucleotides not matched to a gene: 16. Germline V gives CDR1 KGHDR, CDR2 SFDVKD. This CDR3 is 19 amino acids long. Here the CDR3 DNA reads TGTGCCACCAGTGATCAATCCGGGACTAGCGGGGCGACTACCGGTGAGCAGTTCTTC. Its translation is CATSDQSGTSGATTGEQFF.

The rearrangement uses TRBV20-1 and TRBJ2-1; D is unclear. The CDR3 sequence is 13 residues long. V lost 5 bases, J lost 0 bases, and 8 bases lay in between. The germline V gene has CDR1 DFQATT and CDR2 SNEGSKA (reference sequence). The CDR3 sequence is CSAHTDSYNEQFF. The CDR3 bases are TGCAGTGCTCACACCGACTCCTACAATGAGCAGTTCTTC.

The chain joins TRBV11-2 to TRBJ2-3, with a possible D match to TRBD2 (6 bases). CDR3 length: 20 amino acids. Germline V CDR1 and CDR2: SGHAT, FQNNGV. V was trimmed by 5 bases and J by 0 bases, leaving 27 bases between them. Here the CDR3 DNA reads TGTGCCAGCAGCCATGGGTTAGCGGTAGAGTTGCCGACTAGCACAGATACGCAGTATTTT. Translation gives CASSHGLAVELPTSTDTQYF.

V and J are TRBV20-1 and TRBJ1-2; perhaps TRBD1 as D (5 bases). The CDR3 loop spans 14 amino acids. V lost 6 bases and J lost 8, with 22 bases in between. In germline, CDR1 is DFQATT, CDR2 SNEGSKA (reference sequence). The CDR3 DNA reads as TGCAGTGCGTCATCCACCGGGACCTTGGAGGGCTACACCTTC. Translated, it gives CSASSTGTLEGYTF.

The V and J genes are TRBV6-6 and TRBJ2-5; 10 nucleotides align to TRBD2. Germline trimming cut 4 bases from V and 5 bases from J; bases unmatched to any gene: 13. Germline V gene lookup returns CDR1 MNHNY and CDR2 SVGAGI (reference sequence). The CDR3 consists of 17 residues. This chain's CDR3 is CASSSLGVAGGAETQYF. The CDR3 nucleotides are TGTGCCAGCAGTTCTCTGGGGGTAGCGGGAGGCGCGGAGACCCAGTACTTC.

At least ten counts were recorded for this clonotype. The chain combines TRBV28 with TRBJ1-6; unclear D gene. The CDR3 sequence is 12 residues long. V was pared by 6 bases and J by 3 bases, with 3 bases between. Per the germline V gene, CDR1 is MDHEN and CDR2 is SYDVKM. CDR3 DNA sequence: TGTGCCAGCAGGAACTATAATTCACCCCTCCACTTT. Its translation is CASRNYNSPLHF. The full variable domain, with the rest looked up from reference TRBV28 and TRBJ1-6, is DVKVTQSSRYLVKRTGEKVFLECVQDMDHENMFWYRQDPGLGLRLIYFSYDVKMKEKGDIPEGYSVSREKKERFSLILESASTNQTSMYLCASRNYNSPLHFGNGTRLTVT.

The chain carries TRBV27 and TRBJ2-1, with D perhaps TRBD1 or TRBD2 (5 bases each). CDR1 MNHEY and CDR2 SMNVEV come from the germline V gene (reference sequence). CDR3 length: 15 residues. The V end was cut by 5 bases, the J end by 7 bases, with 18 bases between. The CDR3 DNA reads TGTGCCAGCAGTGGGGAAGGGACGCAGCCTAATGAGCAGTTCTTC. Encoded protein: CASSGEGTQPNEQFF.

V gene TRBV6-2 or TRBV6-3 combines with J gene TRBJ2-7; D is possibly TRBD1 (6 bases). CDR1 is MNHEY, CDR2 SVGEGT, per germline. Trimming cost V 3 bases and J 2 bases, with 14 bases left between them. The CDR3 totals 15 residues. CDR3 coding DNA: TGTGCCAGCAGTTATCAGGGACACCCAACCTACGAGCAGTACTTC. Its protein is CASSYQGHPTYEQYF.

This clonotype has a handful of counts. V usage is TRBV19 and J usage is TRBJ2-7, with 13 nucleotides matching TRBD2. Germline loops: CDR1 LNHDA, CDR2 SQIVND (reference sequence). V lost 7 bases to trimming and J lost 5 bases; unmatched junction nucleotides: 5. This CDR3 has 14 amino acids. CDR3 coding DNA: TGTGCCAGTACCTGGACTAGCGGGAGCGACGAGCAGTACTTC. Translation gives CASTWTSGSDEQYF.

This clonotype has just a few counts. This rearrangement joins TRBV12-3 or TRBV12-4 to TRBJ1-1; TRBD1 is a possible D gene (6 bases). This CDR3 is built from 13 residues. V lost 6 bases to trimming and J lost 7 bases, with 15 bases between them. CDR3 sequence reads: CASRPNGQLEAFF. The CDR3 bases are TGTGCCAGCAGGCCCAATGGACAGCTTGAAGCTTTCTTT.

This clonotype was recorded at least ten times. This chain connects TRBV25-1 to TRBJ1-4, with TRBD1 matching 7 bases. The germline gives CDR1 MGHDK, CDR2 SYGVNS. The CDR3 runs 14 residues. J was trimmed by 2 bases and V by 5 bases; bases with no gene match: 2. This CDR3 reads CASSKTGTNEKLFF. CDR3 nucleotide sequence: TGTGCCAGCAGTAAGACAGGGACTAATGAAAAACTGTTTTTT. Supplemented by reference TRBV25-1 and TRBJ1-4, the full variable domain reads EADIYQTPRYLVIGTGKKITLECSQTMGHDKMYWYQQDPGMELHLIHYSYGVNSTEKGDLSSESTVSRIRTEHFPLTLESARPSHTSQYLCASSKTGTNEKLFFGSGTQLSVL.

A few counts support this clonotype. This chain connects TRBV7-9 to TRBJ2-3; 8 bases line up with TRBD1. This CDR3 spans 15 amino acids. CDR1 is SEHNR, CDR2 FQNEAQ, per germline (reference sequence). Trimming removed 3 bases from V and 6 bases from J; junction bases left unmatched: 8. DNA for the CDR3: TGTGCCAGCAGCTTCCCGGACAGGGAGATGGATACGCAGTATTTT. It encodes CASSFPDREMDTQYF.

This sequence joins TRBV11-3 and TRBJ1-1; the match to TRBD1 covers 9 bases. Unmatched junction bases numbered 8, after V lost 5 bases and J lost 7 bases. CDR3 length equals 14 residues. Germline-derived CDR1 and CDR2 are SGHNT and YENEEA. The CDR3 protein is CASSHSGQGNEAFF. Here the CDR3 DNA reads TGTGCCAGCAGCCACTCGGGACAGGGCAATGAAGCTTTCTTT.

The chain recombines TRBV27 with TRBJ2-1, with 11 bases identical to TRBD1. The CDR3 is made up of 14 amino acids. The V gene's germline CDR1 is MNHEY and CDR2 SMNVEV (reference sequence). The trim removed 10 bases at V and 9 bases at J, leaving 11 bases unmatched. DNA of the CDR3: TGTGCCACCCGTCCGGGACAGGGGGGGGTTGAGCAGTTCTTC. Translating it yields CATRPGQGGVEQFF.

This chain links TRBV11-3 with TRBJ2-1; D might be TRBD2 (6 bases). The germline V gene has CDR1 SGHNT and CDR2 YENEEA. The germline V and J ends were trimmed by 5 bases and 6 bases, with 14 bases remaining between them. This CDR3 comprises 14 residues. The CDR3 DNA is TGTGCCAGCAGCCCCGCTAGCGTGTCCAATGAGCAGTTCTTC. Translation gives CASSPASVSNEQFF.

This chain uses TRBV12-3 or TRBV12-4 with TRBJ2-1; weak D call: TRBD1 (5 bases). The CDR3 totals 14 residues. Trimming stripped 8 bases from V and 0 bases from J, with 11 bases between. The CDR3 here is CASDSSSSYNEQFF. For the CDR3, the DNA is TGTGCCAGCGACAGCTCGAGCTCCTACAATGAGCAGTTCTTC.

The genes are TRBV15 and TRBJ2-2, with D hard to call. The V end was cut by 4 bases, the J end by 0 bases, with 3 bases between. The germline CDR1 and CDR2 sequences are LNHNV and YYDKDF (reference sequence). The CDR3 runs to 13 residues. The CDR3 here is CATSMSNTGELFF. CDR3 nucleotide sequence: TGTGCCACCAGCATGTCGAACACCGGGGAGCTGTTTTTT. Looking up the rest from reference TRBV15 and TRBJ2-2 gives the full variable domain: DAMVIQNPRYQVTQFGKPVTLSCSQTLNHNVMYWYQQKSSQAPKLLFHYYDKDFNNEADTPDNFQSRRPNTSFCFLDIRSPGLGDTAMYLCATSMSNTGELFFGEGSRLTVL.

The genes are TRBV14 and TRBJ2-2; the match to TRBD1 covers 8 bases. CDR1 is SGHDN, CDR2 FVKESK, per germline. V shed 1 base, J shed 6 bases, and the junction held 4 bases outside the gene matches. This CDR3 is built from 15 residues. CDR3 nucleotides: TGTGCCAGCAGCCAAGCAGGGGGCGCGCCCGGGGAGCTGTTTTTT. Amino acid sequence: CASSQAGGAPGELFF.

The CDR3 protein is CASSGGQGDVGELFF. The CDR3, as DNA: TGTGCCAGCAGTGGTGGACAGGGTGATGTCGGGGAGCTGTTTTTT. The V call is TRBV12-3 or TRBV12-4, the J call TRBJ2-2; 8 bases are a match to TRBD1. The CDR3 has 15 residues. V gave up 5 bases and J gave up 7 bases; unmatched junction bases: 9.

The sample holds many counts of this clonotype. The chain carries TRBV7-8 and TRBJ1-4, with D uncertain. V shed 1 base and J shed 0 bases, with 12 bases lying between them. Per germline, CDR1 SGHVS and CDR2 FQNEAQ. This CDR3 is 17 amino acids long. The CDR3 DNA sequence: TGTGCCAGCAGCTTAGAGCTCAAGGAGACAACTAATGAAAAACTGTTTTTT. Residues: CASSLELKETTNEKLFF.

This clonotype was counted only a few times. The chain uses TRBV7-6 and TRBJ2-3, with 9 bases matching TRBD2. Germline V gives CDR1 SGHVS, CDR2 FNYEAQ. V gave up 5 bases and J gave up 4 bases; unmatched junction bases: 10. The CDR3 is 16 residues long. CDR3 in DNA: TGTGCCAGCAGCCATTCGGGACTAGCTGTTGCAGATACGCAGTATTTT. The encoded protein is CASSHSGLAVADTQYF.